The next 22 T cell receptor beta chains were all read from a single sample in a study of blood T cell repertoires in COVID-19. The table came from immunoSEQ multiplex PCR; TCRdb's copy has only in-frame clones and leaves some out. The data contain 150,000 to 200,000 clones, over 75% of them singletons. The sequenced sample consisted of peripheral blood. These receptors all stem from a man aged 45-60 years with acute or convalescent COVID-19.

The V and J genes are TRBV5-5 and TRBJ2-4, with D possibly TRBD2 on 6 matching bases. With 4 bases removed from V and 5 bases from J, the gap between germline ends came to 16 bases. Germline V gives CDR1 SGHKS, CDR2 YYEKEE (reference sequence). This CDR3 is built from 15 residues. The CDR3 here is CASSDLNSGQNIQYF. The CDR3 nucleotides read TGTGCCAGCAGCGACCTGAACAGCGGGCAAAACATTCAGTACTTC.

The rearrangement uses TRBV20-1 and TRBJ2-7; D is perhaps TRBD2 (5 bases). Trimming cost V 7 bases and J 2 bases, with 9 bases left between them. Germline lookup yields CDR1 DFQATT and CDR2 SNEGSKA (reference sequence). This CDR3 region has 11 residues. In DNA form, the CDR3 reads TGCAGTGGAGCGGAGGCCTACGAGCAGTACTTC. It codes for CSGAEAYEQYF.

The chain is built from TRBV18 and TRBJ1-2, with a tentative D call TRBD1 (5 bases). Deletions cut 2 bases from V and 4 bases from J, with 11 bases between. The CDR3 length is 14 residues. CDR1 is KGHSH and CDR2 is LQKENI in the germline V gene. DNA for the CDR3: TGTGCCAGCTCACCAATCGACAGCAGCTATGGCTACACCTTC. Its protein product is CASSPIDSSYGYTF.

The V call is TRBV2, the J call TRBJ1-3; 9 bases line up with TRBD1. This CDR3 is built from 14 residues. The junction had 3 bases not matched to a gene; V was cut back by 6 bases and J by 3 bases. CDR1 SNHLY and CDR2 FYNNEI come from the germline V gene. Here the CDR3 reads CASSRDRDGNTIYF. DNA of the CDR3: TGTGCCAGCAGCCGGGACAGGGATGGAAACACCATATATTTT. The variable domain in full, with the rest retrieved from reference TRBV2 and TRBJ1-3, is EPEVTQTPSHQVTQMGQEVILRCVPISNHLYFYWYRQILGQKVEFLVSFYNNEISEKSEIFDDQFSVERPDGSNFTLKIRSTKLEDSAMYFCASSRDRDGNTIYFGEGSWLTVV.

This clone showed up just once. For the CDR3, the DNA is TGTGCCAGCAGTGACAGGGGGAGATCAGGTGGCTACACCTTC. Protein product: CASSDRGRSGGYTF. J is TRBJ1-2 and V is TRBV6-1, with TRBD1 matching over 7 bases. The V gene's germline CDR1 is MNHNS and CDR2 SASEGT. Unmatched junction bases numbered 8, after V lost 3 bases and J lost 7 bases. This CDR3 region has 14 residues.

The DNA for the CDR3 is TGTGCCAGCAGCACGCCTAGCGGGGGATCCTACAATGAGCAGTTCTTC. It codes for CASSTPSGGSYNEQFF. The gene calls are TRBV7-8 and TRBJ2-1, with 10 bases fitting TRBD2. CDR3 length: 16 residues. Germline V gene lookup returns CDR1 SGHVS and CDR2 FQNEAQ. V dropped 5 bases and J dropped 1; count of bases not matched to a gene: 5.

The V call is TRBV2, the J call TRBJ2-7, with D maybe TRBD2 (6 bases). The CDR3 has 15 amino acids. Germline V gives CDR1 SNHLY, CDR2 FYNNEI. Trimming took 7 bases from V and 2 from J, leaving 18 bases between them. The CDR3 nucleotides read TGTGCCAGCAAGGGACTCACTGTTGACACCTACGAGCAGTACTTC. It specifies CASKGLTVDTYEQYF.

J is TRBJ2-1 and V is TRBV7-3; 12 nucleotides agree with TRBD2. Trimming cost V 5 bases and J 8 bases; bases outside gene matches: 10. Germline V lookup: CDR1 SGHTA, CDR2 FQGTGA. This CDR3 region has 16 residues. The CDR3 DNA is TGTGCCAGCAGCCCTCTAGCGGGGGGGCAATCCCATGAGCAGTTCTTC. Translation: CASSPLAGGQSHEQFF.

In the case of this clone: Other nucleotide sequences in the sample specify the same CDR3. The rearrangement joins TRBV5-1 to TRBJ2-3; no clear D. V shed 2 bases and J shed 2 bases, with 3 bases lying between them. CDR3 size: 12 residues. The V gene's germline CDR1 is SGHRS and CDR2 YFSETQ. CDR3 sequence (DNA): TGCGCCAGCAGCTTTAACACAGATACGCAGTATTTT. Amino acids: CASSFNTDTQYF.

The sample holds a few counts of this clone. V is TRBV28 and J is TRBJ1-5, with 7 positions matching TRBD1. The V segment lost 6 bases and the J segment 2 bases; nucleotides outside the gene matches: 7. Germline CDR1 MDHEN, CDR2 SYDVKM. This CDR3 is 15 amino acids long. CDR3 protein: CASRQNRGGNQPQHF. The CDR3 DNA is TGTGCCAGCAGGCAAAACAGGGGAGGCAATCAGCCCCAGCATTTT.

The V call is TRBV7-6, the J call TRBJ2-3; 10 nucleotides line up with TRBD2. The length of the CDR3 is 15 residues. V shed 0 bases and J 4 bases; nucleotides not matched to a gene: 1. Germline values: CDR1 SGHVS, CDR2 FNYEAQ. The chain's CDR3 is CASSLAGLAPDTQYF. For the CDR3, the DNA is TGTGCCAGCAGCTTAGCGGGACTAGCGCCAGATACGCAGTATTTT.

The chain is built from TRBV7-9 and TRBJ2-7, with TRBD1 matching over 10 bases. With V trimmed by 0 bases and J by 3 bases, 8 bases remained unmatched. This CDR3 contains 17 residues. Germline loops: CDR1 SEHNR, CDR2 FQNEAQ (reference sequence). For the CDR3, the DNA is TGTGCCAGCAGCTTAGCGCTTCGGGGGACAGGGGACTACGAGCAGTACTTC. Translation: CASSLALRGTGDYEQYF.

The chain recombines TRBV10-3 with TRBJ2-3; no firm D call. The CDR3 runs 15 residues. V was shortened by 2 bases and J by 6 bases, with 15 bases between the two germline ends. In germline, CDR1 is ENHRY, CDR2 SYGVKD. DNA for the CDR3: TGTGCCATCAGTGAGCCTCATGACTGGGTCGATACGCAGTATTTT. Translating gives CAISEPHDWVDTQYF.

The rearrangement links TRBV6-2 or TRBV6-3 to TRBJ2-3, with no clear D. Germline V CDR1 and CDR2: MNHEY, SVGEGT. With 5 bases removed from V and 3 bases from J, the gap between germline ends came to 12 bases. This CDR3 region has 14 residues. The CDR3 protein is CASSQRLQTDTQYF. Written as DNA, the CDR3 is TGTGCCAGCAGTCAACGACTCCAAACAGATACGCAGTATTTT.

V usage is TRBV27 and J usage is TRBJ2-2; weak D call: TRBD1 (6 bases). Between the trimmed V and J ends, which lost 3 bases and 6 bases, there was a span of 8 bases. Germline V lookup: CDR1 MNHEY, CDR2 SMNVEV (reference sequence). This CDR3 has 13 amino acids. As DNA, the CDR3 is TGTGCCAGCAGTTTGACAGGATCCGGGGAGCTGTTTTTT. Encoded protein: CASSLTGSGELFF.

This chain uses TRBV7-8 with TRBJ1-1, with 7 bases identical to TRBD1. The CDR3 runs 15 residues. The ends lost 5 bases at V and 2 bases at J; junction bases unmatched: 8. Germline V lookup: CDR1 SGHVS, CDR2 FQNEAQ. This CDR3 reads CASSPEGALNTEAFF. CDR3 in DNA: TGTGCCAGCAGCCCCGAGGGGGCCTTAAACACTGAAGCTTTCTTT.

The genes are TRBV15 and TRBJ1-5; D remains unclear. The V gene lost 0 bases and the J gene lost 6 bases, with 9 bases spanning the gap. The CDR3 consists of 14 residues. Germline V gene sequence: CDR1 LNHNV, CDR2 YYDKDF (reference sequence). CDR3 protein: CATSRDQVTQPQHF. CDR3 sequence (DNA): TGTGCCACCAGCAGAGATCAGGTGACTCAGCCCCAGCATTTT. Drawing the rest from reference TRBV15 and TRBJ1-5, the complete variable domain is DAMVIQNPRYQVTQFGKPVTLSCSQTLNHNVMYWYQQKSSQAPKLLFHYYDKDFNNEADTPDNFQSRRPNTSFCFLDIRSPGLGDTAMYLCATSRDQVTQPQHFGDGTRLSIL.

The CDR3 region has the DNA TGTGCCTGGAGTCCGGACAGGGGGCTCCCCTTGAACACCGGGGAGCTGTTTTTT. The encoded protein is CAWSPDRGLPLNTGELFF. The genes are TRBV30 and TRBJ2-2; 11 positions match TRBD1. The CDR3 is 18 amino acids. Unmatched junction bases numbered 9, after V lost 2 bases and J lost 1 base. CDR1 GTSNPN and CDR2 SVGIG come from the germline V gene (reference sequence).

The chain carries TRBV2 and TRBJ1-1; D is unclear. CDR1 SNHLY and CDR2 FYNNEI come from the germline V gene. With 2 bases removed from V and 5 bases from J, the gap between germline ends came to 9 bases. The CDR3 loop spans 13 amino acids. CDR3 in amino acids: CASSEQESTEAFF. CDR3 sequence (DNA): TGTGCCAGCAGTGAACAGGAAAGTACTGAAGCTTTCTTT.

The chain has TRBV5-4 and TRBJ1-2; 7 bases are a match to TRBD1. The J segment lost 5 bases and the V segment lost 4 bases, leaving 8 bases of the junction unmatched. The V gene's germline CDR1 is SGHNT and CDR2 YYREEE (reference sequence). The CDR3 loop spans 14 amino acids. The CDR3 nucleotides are TGTGCCAGCAGCCCCGGGACAGATCCTTATGGCTACACCTTC. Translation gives CASSPGTDPYGYTF.

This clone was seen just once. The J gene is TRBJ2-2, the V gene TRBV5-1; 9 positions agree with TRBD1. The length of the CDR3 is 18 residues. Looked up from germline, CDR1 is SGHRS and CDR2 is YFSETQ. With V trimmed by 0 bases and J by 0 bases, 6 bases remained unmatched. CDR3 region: CASSLADRGHTNTGELFF. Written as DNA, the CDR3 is TGCGCCAGCAGCTTGGCGGACAGGGGCCACACGAACACCGGGGAGCTGTTTTTT.

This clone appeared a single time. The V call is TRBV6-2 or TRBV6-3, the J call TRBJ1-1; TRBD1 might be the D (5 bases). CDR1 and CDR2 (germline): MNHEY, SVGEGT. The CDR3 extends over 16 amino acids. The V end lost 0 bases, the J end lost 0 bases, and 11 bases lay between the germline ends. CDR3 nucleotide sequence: TGTGCCAGCAGTTACTCTCAGGGCGAAATGAACACTGAAGCTTTCTTT. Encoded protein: CASSYSQGEMNTEAFF.